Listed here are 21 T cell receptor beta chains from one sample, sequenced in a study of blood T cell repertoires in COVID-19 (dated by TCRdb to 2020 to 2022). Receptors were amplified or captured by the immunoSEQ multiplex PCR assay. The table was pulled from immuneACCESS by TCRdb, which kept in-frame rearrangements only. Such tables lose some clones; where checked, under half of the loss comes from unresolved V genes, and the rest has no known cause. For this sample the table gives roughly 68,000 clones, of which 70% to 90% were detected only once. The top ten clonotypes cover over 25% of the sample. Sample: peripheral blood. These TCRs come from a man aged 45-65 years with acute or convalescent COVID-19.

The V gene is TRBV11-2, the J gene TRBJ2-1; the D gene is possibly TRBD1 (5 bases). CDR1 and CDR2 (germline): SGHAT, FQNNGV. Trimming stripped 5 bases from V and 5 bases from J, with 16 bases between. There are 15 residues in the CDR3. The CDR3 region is CASSPTRGWNNEQFF. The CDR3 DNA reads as TGTGCCAGCAGCCCTACAAGGGGATGGAACAATGAGCAGTTCTTC.

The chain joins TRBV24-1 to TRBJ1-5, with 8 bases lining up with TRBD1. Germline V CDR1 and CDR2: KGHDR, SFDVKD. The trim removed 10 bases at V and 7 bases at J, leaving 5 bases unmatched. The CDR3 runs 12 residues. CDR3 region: CATGTGGQPQHF. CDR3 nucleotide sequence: TGTGCCACAGGGACAGGCGGACAGCCCCAGCATTTT.

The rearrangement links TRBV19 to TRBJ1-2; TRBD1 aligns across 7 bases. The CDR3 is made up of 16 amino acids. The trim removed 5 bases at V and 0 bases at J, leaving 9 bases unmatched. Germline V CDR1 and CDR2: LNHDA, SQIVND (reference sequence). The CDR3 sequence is CASSGRGSAPNYGYTF. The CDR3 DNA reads TGTGCCAGTAGTGGCAGGGGGTCAGCCCCTAACTATGGCTACACCTTC.

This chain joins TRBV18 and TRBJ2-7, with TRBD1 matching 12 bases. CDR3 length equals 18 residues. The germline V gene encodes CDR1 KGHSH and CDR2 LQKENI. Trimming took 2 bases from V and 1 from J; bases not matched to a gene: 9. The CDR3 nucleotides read TGTGCCAGCTCACCAGGGACAGGGGGCGACCTCAGGTCCTACGAGCAGTACTTC. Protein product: CASSPGTGGDLRSYEQYF.

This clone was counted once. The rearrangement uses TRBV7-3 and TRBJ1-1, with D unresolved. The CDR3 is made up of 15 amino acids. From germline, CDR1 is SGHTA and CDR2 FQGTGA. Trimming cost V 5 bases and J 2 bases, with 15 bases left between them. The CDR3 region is CASSPTPGGNTEAFF. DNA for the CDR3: TGTGCCAGCAGCCCAACTCCGGGAGGCAACACTGAAGCTTTCTTT.

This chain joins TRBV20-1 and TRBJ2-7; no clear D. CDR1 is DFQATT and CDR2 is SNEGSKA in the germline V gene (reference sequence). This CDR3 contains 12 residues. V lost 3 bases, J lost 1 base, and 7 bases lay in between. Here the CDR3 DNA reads TGCAGTGCTAGTCTGACTTCCTACGAGCAGTACTTC. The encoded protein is CSASLTSYEQYF.

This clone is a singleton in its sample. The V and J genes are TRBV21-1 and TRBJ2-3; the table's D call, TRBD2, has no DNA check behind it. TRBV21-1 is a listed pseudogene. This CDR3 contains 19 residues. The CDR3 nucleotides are TGTGCCAGCAGCAAGAAGCCCTCCCCTAGCGGGGGCCGCACAGATACGCAGTATTTT. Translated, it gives CASSKKPSPSGGRTDTQYF.

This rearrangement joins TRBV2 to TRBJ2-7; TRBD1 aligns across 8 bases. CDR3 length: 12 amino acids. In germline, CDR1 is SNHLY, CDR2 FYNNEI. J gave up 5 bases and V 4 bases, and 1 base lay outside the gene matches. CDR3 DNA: TGTGCCAGCAGTGCAGGGGGCCACGAGCAGTACTTC. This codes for CASSAGGHEQYF. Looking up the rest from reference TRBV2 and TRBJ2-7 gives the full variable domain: EPEVTQTPSHQVTQMGQEVILRCVPISNHLYFYWYRQILGQKVEFLVSFYNNEISEKSEIFDDQFSVERPDGSNFTLKIRSTKLEDSAMYFCASSAGGHEQYFGPGTRLTVT.

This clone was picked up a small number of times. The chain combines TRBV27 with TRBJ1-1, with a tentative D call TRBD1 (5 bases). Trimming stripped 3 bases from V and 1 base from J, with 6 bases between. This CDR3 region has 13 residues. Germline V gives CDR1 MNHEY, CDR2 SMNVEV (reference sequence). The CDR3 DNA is TGTGCCAGCAGTTTCGGACAGAACACTGAAGCTTTCTTT. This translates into CASSFGQNTEAFF.

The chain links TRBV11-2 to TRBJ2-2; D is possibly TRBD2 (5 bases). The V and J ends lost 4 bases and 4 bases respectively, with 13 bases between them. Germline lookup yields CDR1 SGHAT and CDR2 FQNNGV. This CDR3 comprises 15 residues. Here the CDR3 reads CASSSSPGSTGELFF. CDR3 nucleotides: TGTGCCAGCAGCTCAAGCCCGGGGAGCACCGGGGAGCTGTTTTTT.

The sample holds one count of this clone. CDR3 sequence: CASSVQGWAEAFF. CDR3 nucleotides: TGTGCCAGCAGCGTACAGGGTTGGGCTGAAGCTTTCTTT. The rearrangement uses TRBV27 and TRBJ1-1, with a tentative D call TRBD1 (6 bases). CDR1 and CDR2 from the germline V gene are MNHEY and SMNVEV (reference sequence). CDR3 length: 13 residues. The ends were cut back, 6 bases at V and 6 bases at J, with 14 bases in the middle.

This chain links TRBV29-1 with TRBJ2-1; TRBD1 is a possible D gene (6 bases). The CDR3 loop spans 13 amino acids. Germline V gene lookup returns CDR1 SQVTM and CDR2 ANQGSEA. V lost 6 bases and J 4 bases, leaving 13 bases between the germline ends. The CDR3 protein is CSVRGQLYNEQFF. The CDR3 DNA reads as TGCAGCGTAAGAGGACAGCTTTACAATGAGCAGTTCTTC.

This CDR3 reads CASGHSGLDYEQYF. CDR3 nucleotide sequence: TGTGCCAGCGGACATAGCGGGTTAGACTACGAGCAGTACTTC. This rearrangement joins TRBV6-6 to TRBJ2-7; TRBD2 matches at 7 bases. The CDR3 sequence is 14 residues long. Germline CDR1 and CDR2: MNHNY and SVGAGI (reference sequence). The junction had 10 bases not matched to a gene; V was cut back by 8 bases and J by 3 bases.

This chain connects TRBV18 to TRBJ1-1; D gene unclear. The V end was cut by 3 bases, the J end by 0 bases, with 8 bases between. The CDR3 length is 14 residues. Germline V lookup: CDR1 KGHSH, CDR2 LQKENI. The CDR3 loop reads CASSPQTMNTEAFF. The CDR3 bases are TGTGCCAGCTCACCGCAGACAATGAACACTGAAGCTTTCTTT. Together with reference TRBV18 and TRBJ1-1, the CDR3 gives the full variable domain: NAGVMQNPRHLVRRRGQEARLRCSPMKGHSHVYWYRQLPEEGLKFMVYLQKENIIDESGMPKERFSAEFPKEGPSILRIQQVVRGDSAAYFCASSPQTMNTEAFFGQGTRLTVV.

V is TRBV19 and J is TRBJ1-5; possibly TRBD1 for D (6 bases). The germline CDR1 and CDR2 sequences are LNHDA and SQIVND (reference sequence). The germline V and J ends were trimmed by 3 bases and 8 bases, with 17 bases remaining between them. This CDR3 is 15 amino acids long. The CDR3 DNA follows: TGTGCCAGTAGTATGGGGGGGTTCAGGGGAGAGCCCCAGCATTTT. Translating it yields CASSMGGFRGEPQHF.

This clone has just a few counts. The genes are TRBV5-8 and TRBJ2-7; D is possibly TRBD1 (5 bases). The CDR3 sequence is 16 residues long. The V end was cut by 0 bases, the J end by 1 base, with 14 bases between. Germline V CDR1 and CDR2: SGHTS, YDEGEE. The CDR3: CASSLELSGKSYEQYF. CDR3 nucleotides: TGTGCCAGCAGCTTGGAGTTGTCAGGGAAATCCTACGAGCAGTACTTC.

The CDR3 sequence is CASRSGGQNNQPQHF. CDR3 nucleotides: TGTGCAAGTCGCTCCGGGGGGCAGAACAATCAGCCCCAGCATTTT. This sequence joins TRBV12-2 and TRBJ1-5. TRBV12-2 is reported as a pseudogene. The CDR3 is made up of 15 amino acids.

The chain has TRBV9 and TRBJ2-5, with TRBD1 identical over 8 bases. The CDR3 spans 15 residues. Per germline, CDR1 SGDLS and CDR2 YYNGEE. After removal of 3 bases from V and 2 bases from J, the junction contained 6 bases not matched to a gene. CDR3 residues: CASSDGQGLQETQYF. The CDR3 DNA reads TGTGCCAGCAGCGATGGACAGGGTTTACAAGAGACCCAGTACTTC.

CDR3 nucleotides: TGTGCCAGCAGCCGCCCCTGGGAGGTATATGGCTACACCTTC. Translating gives CASSRPWEVYGYTF. This sequence joins TRBV28 and TRBJ1-2; D unresolved. From germline, CDR1 is MDHEN and CDR2 SYDVKM. This CDR3 has 14 amino acids. V shed 6 bases and J shed 5 bases, with 16 bases lying between them.

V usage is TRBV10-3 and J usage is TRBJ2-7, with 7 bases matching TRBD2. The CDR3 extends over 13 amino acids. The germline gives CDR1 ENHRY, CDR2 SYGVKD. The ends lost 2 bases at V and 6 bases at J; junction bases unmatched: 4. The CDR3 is CAISEGGGLEQYF. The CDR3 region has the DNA TGTGCCATCAGTGAGGGGGGGGGACTCGAGCAGTACTTC.

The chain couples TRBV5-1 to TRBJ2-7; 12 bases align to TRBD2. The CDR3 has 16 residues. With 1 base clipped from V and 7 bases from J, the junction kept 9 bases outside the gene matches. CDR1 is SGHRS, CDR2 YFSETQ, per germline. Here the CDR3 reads CASSLQASGGAGEQYF. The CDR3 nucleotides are TGCGCCAGCAGCTTGCAGGCTAGCGGGGGGGCGGGAGAGCAGTACTTC.